Listed below are T cell receptor beta chains from one sample, sequenced in a study of PD-1 blockade in classical Hodgkin lymphoma. TCRdb's table, derived via immunoSEQ multiplex PCR, lists solely in-frame clones and lacks some. The sample lists fewer than 8,000 clones, roughly 80% occurring once. The sample consisted of peripheral blood mononuclear cells (PBMCs), taken before the fourth cycle of nivolumab. The receptors originated from a human donor with classical Hodgkin lymphoma. Both conserved end residues are part of each CDR3. The D gene is left open where the match is weak. Rows may omit the clone size; those that give it use once, few, many or a size class.

size: -
J: TRBJ2-1
D: -
V: TRBV2
CDR3: CASSDLDEQFF
DNA: TGTGCCAGCAGTGACCTAGATGAGCAGTTCTTC

size: few
J: TRBJ2-3
D: TRBD2
V: TRBV25-1
CDR3: CASSDFAGVADTQYF
DNA: TGTGCCAGCAGTGACTTCGCGGGAGTAGCAGATACGCAGTATTTT

size: -
J: TRBJ1-1
D: TRBD1
V: TRBV2
CDR3: CASRRGQFMNTEAFF
DNA: TGTGCCAGCAGGCGGGGACAGTTTATGAACACTGAAGCTTTCTTT

size: -
J: TRBJ2-6
D: -
V: TRBV5-8
CDR3: CASSWGHRAGANVLTF
DNA: TGTGCCAGCAGCTGGGGCCATAGGGCTGGGGCCAACGTCCTGACTTTC

size: -
J: TRBJ2-3
D: -
V: TRBV2
CDR3: CASGYRTDTQYF
DNA: TGTGCCAGCGGCTACAGGACAGATACGCAGTATTTT

size: -
J: TRBJ1-2
D: TRBD1
V: TRBV7-2
CDR3: CASSSQQGAHGYTF
DNA: TGTGCCAGCAGCTCCCAACAGGGGGCCCATGGCTACACCTTC

size: -
J: TRBJ1-1
D: -
V: TRBV5-4
CDR3: CASSPYQGSAEAFF
DNA: TGTGCCAGCAGCCCCTATCAGGGAAGCGCTGAAGCTTTCTTT

size: large
J: TRBJ2-1
D: TRBD2
V: TRBV28
CDR3: CASRPPGGSYNEQFF
DNA: TGTGCCAGCAGACCGCCGGGAGGGTCGTACAATGAGCAGTTCTTC

size: few
J: TRBJ2-7
D: -
V: TRBV7-2
CDR3: CASSLSKGLYEQYF
DNA: TGTGCCAGCAGCTTAAGTAAGGGTCTATACGAGCAGTACTTC

size: -
J: TRBJ1-4
D: -
V: TRBV28
CDR3: CASSRDIGGALFF
DNA: TGTGCCAGCAGCCGGGACATCGGGGGCGCTCTGTTTTTT

size: -
J: TRBJ1-3
D: -
V: TRBV7-2
CDR3: CASRSQRGSGNTIYF
DNA: TGTGCCAGCAGATCACAGCGAGGCTCTGGAAACACCATATATTTT

size: medium-sized
J: TRBJ2-3
D: TRBD2
V: TRBV5-5
CDR3: CASSSGTSGSGDTQYF
DNA: TGTGCCAGCAGCTCTGGGACTAGCGGGAGCGGGGATACGCAGTATTTT

size: -
J: TRBJ2-3
D: -
V: TRBV5-4
CDR3: CASKAYLGTDTQYF
DNA: TGTGCCAGCAAGGCTTACCTGGGTACAGATACGCAGTATTTT

size: -
J: TRBJ2-7
D: -
V: TRBV27
CDR3: CASRVLEGYEQYF
DNA: TGTGCCAGCAGGGTATTGGAGGGCTACGAGCAGTACTTC

size: -
J: TRBJ1-6
D: -
V: TRBV9
CDR3: CASSPTRGIGYNSPLHF
DNA: TGTGCCAGCAGCCCTACCCGCGGTATAGGGTATAATTCACCCCTCCACTTT

size: -
J: TRBJ1-1
D: -
V: TRBV9
CDR3: CASSPSPGTEAFF
DNA: TGTGCCAGCAGCCCTAGCCCGGGGACTGAAGCTTTCTTT

size: few
J: TRBJ1-4
D: TRBD1
V: TRBV27
CDR3: CASRHRGGGKLFF
DNA: TGTGCCAGCAGACACAGGGGTGGGGGAAAACTGTTTTTT

size: few
J: TRBJ1-6
D: -
V: TRBV6-6
CDR3: CASSSPEDSPLHF
DNA: TGTGCCAGCAGTTCCCCTGAGGACTCACCCCTCCACTTT

size: -
J: TRBJ2-7
D: TRBD1
V: TRBV5-1
CDR3: CASSSYRGEQYF
DNA: TGCGCCAGCAGTTCTTACAGGGGCGAGCAGTACTTC

size: -
J: TRBJ1-6
D: TRBD1
V: TRBV5-5
CDR3: CASSQARTGDRSPLHF
DNA: TGTGCCAGCAGCCAGGCGCGGACAGGGGATCGTTCACCCCTCCACTTT

size: few
J: TRBJ2-1
D: TRBD2
V: TRBV9
CDR3: CASSVEAGGGNEQFF
DNA: TGTGCCAGCAGCGTAGAGGCGGGAGGGGGCAATGAGCAGTTCTTC

size: -
J: TRBJ2-7
D: TRBD1
V: TRBV27
CDR3: CASVNFGTGYEQYF
DNA: TGTGCCAGTGTTAACTTCGGGACAGGATACGAGCAGTACTTC

size: -
J: TRBJ1-2
D: -
V: TRBV10-3
CDR3: CAISESTESGYGYTF
DNA: TGTGCCATCAGTGAGTCAACAGAAAGTGGCTATGGCTACACCTTC

size: -
J: TRBJ1-2
D: -
V: TRBV28
CDR3: CASRGIGYTF
DNA: TGTGCCAGCAGGGGGATTGGCTACACCTTC

size: -
J: TRBJ2-4
D: -
V: TRBV28
CDR3: CASSSQELAKNIQYF
DNA: TGTGCCAGCAGTTCCCAAGAACTAGCCAAAAACATTCAGTACTTC

size: few
J: TRBJ1-2
D: -
V: TRBV5-4
CDR3: CASSLDRLNGYTF
DNA: TGTGCCAGCAGCTTAGACAGGCTAAATGGCTACACCTTC

size: -
J: TRBJ2-2
D: TRBD2
V: TRBV9
CDR3: CASSVRGTSGLENTGELFF
DNA: TGTGCCAGCAGCGTGAGAGGGACTAGCGGGCTCGAGAACACCGGGGAGCTGTTTTTT

size: -
J: TRBJ2-5
D: -
V: TRBV15
CDR3: CATSRENYGGAGGETQYF
DNA: TGTGCCACCAGCAGAGAGAATTACGGGGGAGCCGGTGGAGAGACCCAGTACTTC

size: -
J: TRBJ1-3
D: TRBD1
V: TRBV28
CDR3: CASSPLLFVAGTGGTGNTIYF
DNA: TGTGCCAGCAGCCCCCTCCTCTTTGTAGCTGGGACAGGGGGCACTGGAAACACCATATATTTT

size: -
J: TRBJ1-5
D: -
V: TRBV7-2
CDR3: CASSLLSRGNQPQHF
DNA: TGTGCCAGCAGCTTACTGTCCAGGGGTAATCAGCCCCAGCATTTT

size: -
J: TRBJ2-7
D: -
V: TRBV7-2
CDR3: CASSLLGQGSAEQYF
DNA: TGTGCCAGCAGCTTACTGGGTCAGGGGAGTGCCGAGCAGTACTTC

size: -
J: TRBJ2-5
D: TRBD1
V: TRBV10-2
CDR3: CASSDRGRQETQYF
DNA: TGCGCCAGCAGTGATAGGGGGCGGCAAGAGACCCAGTACTTC

size: -
J: TRBJ1-1
D: -
V: TRBV18
CDR3: CASSPLGGAEAFF
DNA: TGTGCCAGCTCACCACTGGGGGGGGCTGAAGCTTTCTTT

size: -
J: TRBJ1-1
D: TRBD1
V: TRBV6-1
CDR3: CASSETGMRTEAFF
DNA: TGTGCCAGCAGTGAGACAGGGATGCGAACTGAAGCTTTCTTT

size: -
J: TRBJ1-6
D: -
V: TRBV9
CDR3: CASSVGGQSSYNSPLHF
DNA: TGTGCCAGCAGCGTAGGCGGACAGAGCTCCTATAATTCACCCCTCCACTTT

size: few
J: TRBJ2-7
D: TRBD1
V: TRBV29-1
CDR3: CSVVTGGEGEQYF
DNA: TGCAGCGTCGTGACAGGGGGCGAAGGGGAGCAGTACTTC

size: -
J: TRBJ2-2
D: TRBD1
V: TRBV27
CDR3: CASSFTGGQNTGELFF
DNA: TGTGCCAGCAGTTTTACAGGGGGCCAGAACACCGGGGAGCTGTTTTTT

size: -
J: TRBJ2-5
D: -
V: TRBV11-2
CDR3: CASSLDLGPQYF
DNA: TGTGCCAGCAGCTTAGATCTGGGACCCCAGTACTTC

size: -
J: TRBJ2-7
D: -
V: TRBV27
CDR3: CASSLSAGPYEQYF
DNA: TGTGCCAGCAGTTTATCCGCCGGTCCCTACGAGCAGTACTTC

size: -
J: TRBJ2-7
D: TRBD2
V: TRBV18
CDR3: CASSPPSLAGDYEQYF
DNA: TGTGCCAGCTCACCACCCTCGCTAGCGGGAGACTACGAGCAGTACTTC

size: -
J: TRBJ1-1
D: -
V: TRBV9
CDR3: CASSVGWQNEAFF
DNA: TGTGCCAGCAGCGTAGGTTGGCAGAATGAAGCTTTCTTT

size: -
J: TRBJ2-1
D: -
V: TRBV7-6
CDR3: CASTGYRGGNEQFF
DNA: TGTGCCAGCACCGGCTACAGGGGAGGTAATGAGCAGTTCTTC

size: -
J: TRBJ2-7
D: -
V: TRBV6-9
CDR3: CASSYGLGEQYF
DNA: TGTGCCAGCAGTTACGGCCTCGGGGAGCAGTACTTC

size: -
J: TRBJ2-3
D: -
V: TRBV5-4
CDR3: CASKEAESTDTQYF
DNA: TGTGCCAGCAAGGAGGCGGAAAGCACAGATACGCAGTATTTT

size: -
J: TRBJ2-1
D: -
V: TRBV7-8
CDR3: CASKVGVMNEQFF
DNA: TGTGCCAGTAAAGTGGGGGTTATGAATGAGCAGTTCTTC